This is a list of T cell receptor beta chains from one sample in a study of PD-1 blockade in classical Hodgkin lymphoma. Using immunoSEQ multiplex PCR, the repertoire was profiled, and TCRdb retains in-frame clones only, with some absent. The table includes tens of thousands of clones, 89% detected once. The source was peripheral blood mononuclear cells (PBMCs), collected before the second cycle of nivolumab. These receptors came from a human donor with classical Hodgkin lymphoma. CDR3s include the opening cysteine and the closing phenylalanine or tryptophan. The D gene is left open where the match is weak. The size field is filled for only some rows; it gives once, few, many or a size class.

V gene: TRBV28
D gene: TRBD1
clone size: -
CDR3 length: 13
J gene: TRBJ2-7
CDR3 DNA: TGTGCCAGCAGACTGGGACAGGGCTACGAGCAGTACTTC
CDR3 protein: CASRLGQGYEQYF

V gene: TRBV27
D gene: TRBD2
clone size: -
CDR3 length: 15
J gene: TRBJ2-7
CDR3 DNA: TGTGCCAGCAGACTACTAGCGGGAGGACCCTACGAGCAGTACTTC
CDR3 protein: CASRLLAGGPYEQYF

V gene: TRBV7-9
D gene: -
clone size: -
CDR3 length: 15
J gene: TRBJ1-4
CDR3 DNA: TGTGCCAGCAGCCCCCCAGGGGCGAATAATGAAAAACTGTTTTTT
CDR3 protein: CASSPPGANNEKLFF

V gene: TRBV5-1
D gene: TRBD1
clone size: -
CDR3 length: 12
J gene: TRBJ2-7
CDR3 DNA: TGCGCCAGCAGCTTTACAGGGGGGGAGCAGTACTTC
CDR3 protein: CASSFTGGEQYF

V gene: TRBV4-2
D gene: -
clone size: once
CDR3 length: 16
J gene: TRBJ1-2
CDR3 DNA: TGTGCCAGCAGCCAAGATTTAGGGGGACCAAACTATGGCTACACCTTC
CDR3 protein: CASSQDLGGPNYGYTF

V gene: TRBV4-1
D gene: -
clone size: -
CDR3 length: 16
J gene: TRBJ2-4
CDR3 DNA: TGCGCCAGCAGCCGCGACGACGTTTTAGCCAAAAACATTCAGTACTTC
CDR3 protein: CASSRDDVLAKNIQYF

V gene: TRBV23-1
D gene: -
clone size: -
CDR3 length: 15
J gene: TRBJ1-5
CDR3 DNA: TGCGCCAGCAGTCAATCATGCAGGGTCAATCAGCCCCAGCATTTT
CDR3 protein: CASSQSCRVNQPQHF

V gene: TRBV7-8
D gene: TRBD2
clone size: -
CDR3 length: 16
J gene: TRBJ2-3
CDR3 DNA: TGTGCCAGCAGCGCGGGACTAGCGGGGGGCCGAGATACGCAGTATTTT
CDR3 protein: CASSAGLAGGRDTQYF

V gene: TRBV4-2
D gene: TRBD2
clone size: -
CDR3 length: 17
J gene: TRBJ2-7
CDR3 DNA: TGTGCCAGCAGCCAAGGGGGTAGCGGGAGGTTTCCGTCCGAGCAGTACTTC
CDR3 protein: CASSQGGSGRFPSEQYF

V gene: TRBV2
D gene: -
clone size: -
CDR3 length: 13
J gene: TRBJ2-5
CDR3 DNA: TGTGCCAGCACCCGAGGGGGGCAAGAGACCCAGTACTTC
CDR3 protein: CASTRGGQETQYF

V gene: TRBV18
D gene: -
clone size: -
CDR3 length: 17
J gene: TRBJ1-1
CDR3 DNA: TGTGCCAGCTCACCACAGTGGGCTACGATAATGAACACTGAAGCTTTCTTT
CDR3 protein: CASSPQWATIMNTEAFF

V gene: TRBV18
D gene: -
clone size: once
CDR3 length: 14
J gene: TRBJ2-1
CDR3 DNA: TGTGCCAGCTCACCGGACCCAACAAGCAATGAGCAGTTCTTC
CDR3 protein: CASSPDPTSNEQFF

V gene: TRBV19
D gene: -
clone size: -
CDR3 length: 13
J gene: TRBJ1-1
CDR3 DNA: TGTGCCAGTAGTATCGGATCGCCGGCTGAAGCTTTCTTT
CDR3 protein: CASSIGSPAEAFF

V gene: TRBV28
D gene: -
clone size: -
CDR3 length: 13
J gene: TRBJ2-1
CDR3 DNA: TGTGCCAGCCGGGACCCTTCCTACAATGAGCAGTTCTTC
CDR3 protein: CASRDPSYNEQFF

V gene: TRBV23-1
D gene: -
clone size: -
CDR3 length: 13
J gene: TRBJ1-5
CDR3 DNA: TGCGCCAGCAGTCAATTGTATGTCCAGCCCCAGCATTTT
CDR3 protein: CASSQLYVQPQHF

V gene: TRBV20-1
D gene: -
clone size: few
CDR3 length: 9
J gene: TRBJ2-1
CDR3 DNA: TGCAGTGCTAGGAGGGGGGAGTTCTTC
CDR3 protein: CSARRGEFF

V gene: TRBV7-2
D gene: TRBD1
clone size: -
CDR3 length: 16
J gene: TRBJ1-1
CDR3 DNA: TGTGCCAGCAGCTTATTCGGGGGGGGACAGGGGACTGAAGCTTTCTTT
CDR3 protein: CASSLFGGGQGTEAFF

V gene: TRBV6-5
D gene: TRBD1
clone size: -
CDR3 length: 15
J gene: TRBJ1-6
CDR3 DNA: TGTGCCAGCAGTTACACCACAGGGGTGAATTCACCCCTCCACTTT
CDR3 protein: CASSYTTGVNSPLHF

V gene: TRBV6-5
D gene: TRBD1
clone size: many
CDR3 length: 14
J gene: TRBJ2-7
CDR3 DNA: TGTGCCAGCAGTTCAGGGACAGGGCCCTACGAGCAGTACTTC
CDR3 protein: CASSSGTGPYEQYF

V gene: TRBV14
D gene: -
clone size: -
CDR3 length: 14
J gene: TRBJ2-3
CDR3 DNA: TGTGCCAGCAGCCACGAGTTTGGGGCAGATACGCAGTATTTT
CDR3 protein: CASSHEFGADTQYF

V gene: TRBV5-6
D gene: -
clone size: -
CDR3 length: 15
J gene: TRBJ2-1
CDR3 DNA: TGTGCCAGCAGCCCAGGGACGCCCCTGGGAAGTGAGCAGTTCTTC
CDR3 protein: CASSPGTPLGSEQFF

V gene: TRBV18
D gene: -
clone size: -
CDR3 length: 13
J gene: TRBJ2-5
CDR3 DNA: TGTGCCAGCTCACCACAAGGAGGAGAGACCCAGTACTTC
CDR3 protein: CASSPQGGETQYF

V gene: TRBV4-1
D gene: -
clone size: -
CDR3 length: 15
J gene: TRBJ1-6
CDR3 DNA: TGCGCCAGCAGCCAAGTCGCAATGGATAATTCACCCCTCCACTTT
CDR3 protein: CASSQVAMDNSPLHF

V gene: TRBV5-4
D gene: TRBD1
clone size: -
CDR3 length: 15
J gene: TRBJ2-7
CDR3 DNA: TGTGCCAGCAGTCCGGACAGGGCCGTCAGCTACGAGCAGTACTTC
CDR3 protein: CASSPDRAVSYEQYF

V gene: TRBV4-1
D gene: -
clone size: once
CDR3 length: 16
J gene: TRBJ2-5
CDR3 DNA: TGCGCCAGCAGCCAGGAATTGGGGTCTTACCAAGAGACCCAGTACTTC
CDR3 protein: CASSQELGSYQETQYF

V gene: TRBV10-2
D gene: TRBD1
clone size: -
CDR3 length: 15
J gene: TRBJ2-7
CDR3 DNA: TGCGCCAGCAGTGACAGGGCAGGGGGTTTCTACGAGCAGTACTTC
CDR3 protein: CASSDRAGGFYEQYF

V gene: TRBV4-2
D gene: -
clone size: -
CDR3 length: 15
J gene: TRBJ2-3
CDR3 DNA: TGTGCCAGCAGCGCCGACGGGGTGAGCACAGATACGCAGTATTTT
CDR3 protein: CASSADGVSTDTQYF

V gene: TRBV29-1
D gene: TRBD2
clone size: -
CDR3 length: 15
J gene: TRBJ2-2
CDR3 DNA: TGCAGCGTCTCCTCGGGTAGCGGGGGGACCGGGGAGCTGTTTTTT
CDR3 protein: CSVSSGSGGTGELFF

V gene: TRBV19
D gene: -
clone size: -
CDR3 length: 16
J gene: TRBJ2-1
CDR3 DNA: TGTGCCAGTAGTCGGACAGCCTCGGGATCCTACAATGAGCAGTTCTTC
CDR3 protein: CASSRTASGSYNEQFF

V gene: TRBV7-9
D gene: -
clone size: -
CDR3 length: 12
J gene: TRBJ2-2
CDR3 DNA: TGTGCCAGCAGCTTAGCGCTCCCGGGCGTGTTTTTT
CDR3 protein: CASSLALPGVFF

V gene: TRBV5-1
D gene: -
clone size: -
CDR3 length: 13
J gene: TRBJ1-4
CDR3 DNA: TGCGCCAGCAGCCGCGAGGGGAGTGAAAAACTGTTTTTT
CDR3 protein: CASSREGSEKLFF

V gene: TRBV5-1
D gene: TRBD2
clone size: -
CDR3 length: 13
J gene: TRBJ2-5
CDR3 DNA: TGCGCCAGCAGTTCTGGACTAGAAGAGACCCAGTACTTC
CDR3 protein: CASSSGLEETQYF

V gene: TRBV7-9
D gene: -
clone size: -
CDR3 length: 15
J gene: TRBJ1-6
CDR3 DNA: TGTGCCAGCAGCTCAACCATACAGGGATCATCACCCCTCCACTTT
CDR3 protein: CASSSTIQGSSPLHF

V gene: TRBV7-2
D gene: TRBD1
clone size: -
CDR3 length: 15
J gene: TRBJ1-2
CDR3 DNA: TGTGCCAGCAGCTTAGACTGGACAGGGAGATATGGCTACACCTTC
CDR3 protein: CASSLDWTGRYGYTF

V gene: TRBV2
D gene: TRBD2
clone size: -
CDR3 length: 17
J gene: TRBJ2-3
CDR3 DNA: TGTGCCAGCAGTGAGGGGGGGAAGCGGGAGCTCACAGATACGCAGTATTTT
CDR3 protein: CASSEGGKRELTDTQYF

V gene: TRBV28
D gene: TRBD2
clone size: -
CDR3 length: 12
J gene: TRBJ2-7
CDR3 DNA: TGTGCCAGCACCGGGAGGCCCTACGAGCAGTACTTC
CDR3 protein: CASTGRPYEQYF

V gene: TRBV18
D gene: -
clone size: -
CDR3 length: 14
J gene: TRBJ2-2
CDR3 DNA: TGTGCCAGCTCATCGACTAGTTTTCCCGGGGAGCTGTTTTTT
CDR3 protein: CASSSTSFPGELFF